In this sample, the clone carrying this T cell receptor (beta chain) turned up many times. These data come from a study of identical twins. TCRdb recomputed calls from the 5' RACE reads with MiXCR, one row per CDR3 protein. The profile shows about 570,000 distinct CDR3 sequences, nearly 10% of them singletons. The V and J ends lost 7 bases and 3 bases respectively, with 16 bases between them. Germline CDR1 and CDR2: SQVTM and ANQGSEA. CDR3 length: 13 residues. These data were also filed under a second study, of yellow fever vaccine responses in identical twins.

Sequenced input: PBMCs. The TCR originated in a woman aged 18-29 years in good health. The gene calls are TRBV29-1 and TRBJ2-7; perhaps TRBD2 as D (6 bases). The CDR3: CSAFGGSSYEQYF. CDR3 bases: TGCAGCGCGTTTGGGGGGAGTAGCTACGAGCAGTACTTC.